The clone carrying this TCR beta chain was picked up a small number of times. Its antigen remains unidentified. The CDR3 is made up of 9 amino acids. The germline gives CDR1 SGHTA, CDR2 FQGNSA. V dropped 6 bases and J dropped 8 bases, with 4 bases sitting between them. This sample is drawn from a study of cytomegalovirus exposure and HLA in healthy donors. Study overall: The early release's HLA-typed donors yielded tens of millions of unique TCRs. Of about 400 genotyped donors, more than 75% clustered with self-reported Caucasian donors.

Findings of the study overall: Later on, a genetic analysis was performed. It linked a missense variant in DCLRE1C with V- and J-gene trimming of TCR beta. Diagnosis of cytomegalovirus status made by the classifier reportedly showed high specificity and sensitivity.

A multiplex PCR was run with 60 Vbeta primers and 13 Jbeta primers. Clones were sequenced by immunoSEQ multiplex PCR, and TCRdb holds only the in-frame ones, with some missing. The data contain about 90,000 clones, about two thirds of them singletons. Sequenced input: PBMCs. V usage is TRBV7-2 and J usage is TRBJ1-1; no firm D call. The TCR comes from a woman aged 30 to 39 in good health and CMV-seropositive. The CDR3 region has the DNA TGTGCCAGCAGTCTCGAAGCTTTCTTT. It encodes CASSLEAFF.